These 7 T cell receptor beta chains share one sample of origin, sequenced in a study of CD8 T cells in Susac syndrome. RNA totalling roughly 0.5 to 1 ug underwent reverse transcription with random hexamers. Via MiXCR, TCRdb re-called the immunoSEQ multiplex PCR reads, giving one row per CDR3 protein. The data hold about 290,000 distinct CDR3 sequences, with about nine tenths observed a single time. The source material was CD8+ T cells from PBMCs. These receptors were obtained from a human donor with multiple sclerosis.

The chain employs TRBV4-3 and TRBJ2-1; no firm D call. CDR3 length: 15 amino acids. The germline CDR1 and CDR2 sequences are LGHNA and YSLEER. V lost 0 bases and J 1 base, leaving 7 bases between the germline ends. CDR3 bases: TGCGCCAGCAGCCAAGATCTCGGTTCCTACAATGAGCAGTTCTTC. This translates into CASSQDLGSYNEQFF.

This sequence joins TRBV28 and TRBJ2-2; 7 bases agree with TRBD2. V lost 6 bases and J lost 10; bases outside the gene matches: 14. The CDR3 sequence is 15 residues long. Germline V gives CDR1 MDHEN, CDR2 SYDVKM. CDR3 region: CASSAVGTNKEELFF. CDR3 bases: TGTGCCAGCAGCGCGGTTGGGACTAATAAGGAGGAGCTGTTTTTT.

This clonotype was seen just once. CDR3 loop: CASSFGVFTDTQYF. The CDR3, as DNA: TGTGCCAGCAGCTTCGGGGTTTTCACAGATACGCAGTATTTT. V and J are TRBV11-2 and TRBJ2-3; the D gene is possibly TRBD2 (5 bases). Germline V gene data show CDR1 as SGHAT and CDR2 as FQNNGV. This CDR3 region has 14 residues. V lost 3 bases and J 2 bases, leaving 9 bases between the germline ends.

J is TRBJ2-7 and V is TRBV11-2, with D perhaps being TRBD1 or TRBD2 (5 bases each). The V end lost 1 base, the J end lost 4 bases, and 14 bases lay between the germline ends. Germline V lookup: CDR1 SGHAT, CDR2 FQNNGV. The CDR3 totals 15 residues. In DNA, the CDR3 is TGTGCCAGCAGCTTAGCCCACTTTGGGGGTTACGAGCAGTACTTC. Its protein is CASSLAHFGGYEQYF.

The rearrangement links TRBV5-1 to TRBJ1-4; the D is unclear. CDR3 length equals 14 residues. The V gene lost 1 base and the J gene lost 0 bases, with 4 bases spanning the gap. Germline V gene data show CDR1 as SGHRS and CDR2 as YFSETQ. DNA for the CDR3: TGCGCCAGCAGCTTGTATGCAACTAATGAAAAACTGTTTTTT. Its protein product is CASSLYATNEKLFF.

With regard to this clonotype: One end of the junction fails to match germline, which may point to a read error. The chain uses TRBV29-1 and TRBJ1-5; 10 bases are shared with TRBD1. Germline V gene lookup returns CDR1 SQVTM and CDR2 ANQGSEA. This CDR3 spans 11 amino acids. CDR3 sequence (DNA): TGCAGCGTCGCCAGACAGGGGGCACTTCTTTTT. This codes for CSVARQGALLF.

In DNA, the CDR3 is TGTGCCAGTAGTCCTGGACCTCTCGAGCAGTACTTC. Translating it yields CASSPGPLEQYF. The genes are TRBV19 and TRBJ2-7; D is unresolved. This CDR3 has 12 amino acids. V dropped 5 bases and J dropped 6 bases, with 11 bases sitting between them. Germline CDR1 is LNHDA and CDR2 is SQIVND (reference sequence). The full variable domain, with the rest looked up from reference TRBV19 and TRBJ2-7, is DGGITQSPKYLFRKEGQNVTLSCEQNLNHDAMYWYRQDPGQGLRLIYYSQIVNDFQKGDIAEGYSVSREKKESFPLTVTSAQKNPTAFYLCASSPGPLEQYFGPGTRLTVT.